These 23 T cell receptor beta chains originate from one sample sequenced in a study of shared T cell receptors in the human thymus. Sequenced by immunoSEQ multiplex PCR; TCRdb stores in-frame clones only, minus some. This repertoire shows roughly 500,000 clones, around 82% found once; its top ten account for more than 0.01%. The data were also submitted as part of a second study, on human thymus T cells.

The sequencing sample was made of thymocytes. Receptors were obtained from a boy under three years old with a congenital heart defect.

This sequence joins TRBV27 and TRBJ2-7; the match to TRBD2 covers 8 bases. Per the germline V gene, CDR1 is MNHEY and CDR2 is SMNVEV (reference sequence). The CDR3 loop spans 14 amino acids. V lost 2 bases, J lost 6 bases, and 6 bases stayed unmatched. Written as DNA, the CDR3 is TGTGCCAGCAGTTTAGGCCCTAGCGGGTCCGAGCAGTACTTC. Its protein is CASSLGPSGSEQYF.

About this clone itself: Germline is not matched at one junction end, which may reflect a read error. The chain carries TRBV13 and TRBJ1-2; 9 bases agree with TRBD1. The CDR3 loop spans 15 amino acids. The germline V gene has CDR1 PRHDT and CDR2 FYEKMQ (reference sequence). The CDR3 is CASSAGQGRVGGYPF. The CDR3 region has the DNA TGTGCCAGCAGCGCGGGACAGGGAAGAGTTGGTGGCTACCCCTTC. The full variable domain, completed using reference TRBV13 and TRBJ1-2, is AAGVIQSPRHLIKEKRETATLKCYPIPRHDTVYWYQQGPGQDPQFLISFYEKMQSDKGSIPDRFSAQQFSDYHSELNMSSLELGDSALYFCASSAGQGRVGGYPFGSGTRLTVV.

The CDR3 bases are TGCGCCATTGGACAGGGGGGATACGAGCAGTACTTC. Its protein product is CAIGQGGYEQYF. The gene calls are TRBV10-2 and TRBJ2-7, with 10 bases fitting TRBD1. Per germline, CDR1 WSHSY and CDR2 SAAADI. This CDR3 has 12 residues. V lost 10 bases and J lost 4; bases outside the gene matches: 4.

V is TRBV5-4 and J is TRBJ2-7; D may be TRBD2 (6 bases). The CDR3 sequence is 16 residues long. The ends were cut back, 3 bases at V and 3 bases at J, with 19 bases in the middle. In germline, CDR1 is SGHNT, CDR2 YYREEE (reference sequence). The CDR3 region has the DNA TGTGCCAGCAGCTATGGTGGGACTGGAGAAATCTACGAGCAGTACTTC. It translates to CASSYGGTGEIYEQYF.

The table lists this clone with a few counts. This CDR3 reads CASSLLGTSGRSSYEQYF. CDR3 sequence (DNA): TGTGCCAGCAGCTTATTGGGGACTAGCGGGAGGTCTTCCTACGAGCAGTACTTC. The J gene is TRBJ2-7, the V gene TRBV7-2; 15 nucleotides match TRBD2. V lost 2 bases to trimming and J lost 1 base; unmatched junction nucleotides: 6. Germline assignment: CDR1 SGHTA and CDR2 FQGNSA. The CDR3 runs to 18 residues.

This chain connects TRBV11-1 to TRBJ2-5; the match to TRBD2 covers 11 bases. In germline, CDR1 is SGHAT, CDR2 FQDESV (reference sequence). The CDR3 is 15 amino acids. V lost 5 bases and J lost 3; bases outside the gene matches: 5. Written as DNA, the CDR3 is TGTGCCAGCAGCCCCCTGACTAGCGGGGAAGAGACCCAGTACTTC. Protein: CASSPLTSGEETQYF.

This chain joins TRBV5-6 and TRBJ2-1; TRBD2 aligns across 8 bases. CDR1 SGHDT and CDR2 YYEEEE come from the germline V gene. CDR3 length: 17 amino acids. V shed 6 bases and J 7 bases; nucleotides not matched to a gene: 18. CDR3 coding DNA: TGTGCCAGCACTTTCCTAGCGGGTCTGGGTGATGGAAATGAGCAGTTCTTC. Its protein is CASTFLAGLGDGNEQFF.

The chain carries TRBV20-1 and TRBJ2-1; the D gene is possibly TRBD1 (5 bases). This CDR3 has 11 amino acids. The germline gives CDR1 DFQATT, CDR2 SNEGSKA (reference sequence). V dropped 6 bases and J dropped 7 bases, with 10 bases sitting between them. The CDR3 sequence: CSATTANEQFF. In DNA, the CDR3 is TGCAGTGCCACGACAGCTAATGAGCAGTTCTTC.

This clone was seen once. V is TRBV10-1 and J is TRBJ2-1; D is undetermined. The CDR3 spans 15 residues. Trimming removed 3 bases at V and 0 bases at J, with 9 bases between. Germline V gene data show CDR1 as WNHNN and CDR2 as SYGVQD (reference sequence). The CDR3 sequence is CASSEFLRSYNEQFF. In DNA, the CDR3 is TGCGCCAGCAGTGAATTTCTGCGCTCCTACAATGAGCAGTTCTTC.

V gene TRBV6-1 combines with J gene TRBJ2-7; 8 bases are shared with TRBD2. In germline, CDR1 is MNHNS, CDR2 SASEGT. V was pared by 6 bases and J by 2 bases, with 9 bases of the junction left unmatched. This CDR3 has 15 amino acids. CDR3 in amino acids: CASRGRGRPPYEQYF. In DNA, the CDR3 is TGTGCCAGCAGAGGACGCGGGAGGCCGCCCTACGAGCAGTACTTC.

The chain joins TRBV6-6 to TRBJ1-2; 8 nucleotides align to TRBD1. The CDR3 has 15 residues. Germline-derived CDR1 and CDR2 are MNHNY and SVGAGI (reference sequence). The V segment lost 4 bases and the J segment 3 bases; nucleotides outside the gene matches: 7. The CDR3 sequence: CASSSGQGEDYGYTF. The CDR3 bases are TGTGCCAGCAGTTCCGGACAGGGAGAGGACTATGGCTACACCTTC.

The chain uses TRBV11-1 and TRBJ1-4, with 7 bases aligning to TRBD1. The CDR3 totals 15 residues. After removal of 4 bases from V and 8 bases from J, the junction contained 10 bases not matched to a gene. Germline-derived CDR1 and CDR2 are SGHAT and FQDESV (reference sequence). The DNA of the CDR3 is TGTGCCAGCAGCTCGCGACAGGGTAAATCGGAAAAACTGTTTTTT. Translation: CASSSRQGKSEKLFF.

This rearrangement joins TRBV19 to TRBJ2-5; D is perhaps TRBD2 (5 bases). There are 12 residues in the CDR3. Per the germline V gene, CDR1 is LNHDA and CDR2 is SQIVND (reference sequence). Trimming shortened V by 1 base and J by 5 bases, and 5 bases separated the two germline ends. DNA for the CDR3: TGTGCCAGTAGTATAGCGGGGGAGACCCAGTACTTC. Residues: CASSIAGETQYF.

The gene calls are TRBV4-1 and TRBJ2-3, with 15 bases lining up with TRBD2. Germline V gives CDR1 MGHRA, CDR2 YSYEKL. With 3 bases clipped from V and 6 bases from J, the junction kept 7 bases outside the gene matches. The CDR3 contains 17 residues. The CDR3, as DNA: TGCGCCAGCAGCCAGGGCCCCGGGACTAGCGGGAGGGATACGCAGTATTTT. It is translated as CASSQGPGTSGRDTQYF.

The chain uses TRBV27 and TRBJ2-1; TRBD1 matches at 7 bases. CDR1 and CDR2 from the germline V gene are MNHEY and SMNVEV (reference sequence). The CDR3 totals 13 residues. J lost 8 bases, V lost 6 bases, and 7 bases had no gene match. DNA of the CDR3: TGTGCCAGCAGGGTAGACAGGGACGATGAGCAGTTCTTC. Translated: CASRVDRDDEQFF.

J is TRBJ2-1 and V is TRBV7-9; D possibly corresponds to TRBD1 (5 bases). Germline V gene sequence: CDR1 SEHNR, CDR2 FQNEAQ (reference sequence). V lost 4 bases to trimming and J lost 5 bases, with 9 bases between them. The CDR3 length is 13 residues. The CDR3 loop reads CASSWGRDNEQFF. DNA for the CDR3: TGTGCCAGCAGCTGGGGCAGAGACAATGAGCAGTTCTTC. Together with reference TRBV7-9 and TRBJ2-1, the CDR3 gives the full variable domain: DTGVSQNPRHKITKRGQNVTFRCDPISEHNRLYWYRQTLGQGPEFLTYFQNEAQLEKSRLLSDRFSAERPKGSFSTLEIQRTEQGDSAMYLCASSWGRDNEQFFGPGTRLTVL.

In its sample, this clone was seen once. This rearrangement joins TRBV7-8 to TRBJ1-5; 11 bases map to TRBD1. V dropped 5 bases and J dropped 7; count of bases not matched to a gene: 10. The CDR3 extends over 16 amino acids. Germline V gives CDR1 SGHVS, CDR2 FQNEAQ. The CDR3 region is CASSPGQGASGQPQHF. The CDR3 DNA reads as TGTGCCAGCAGCCCTGGACAGGGGGCATCGGGCCAGCCCCAGCATTTT. Complete variable domain (other parts from reference TRBV7-8 and TRBJ1-5): GAGVSQSPRYKVAKRGQDVALRCDPISGHVSLFWYQQALGQGPEFLTYFQNEAQLDKSGLPSDRFFAERPEGSVSTLKIQRTQQEDSAVYLCASSPGQGASGQPQHFGDGTRLSIL.

The V call is TRBV6-1, the J call TRBJ2-7; 8 bases fit TRBD2. J gave up 4 bases and V 7 bases, and 9 bases lay outside the gene matches. Looked up from germline, CDR1 is MNHNS and CDR2 is SASEGT. The CDR3 totals 14 residues. This CDR3 is CASIETSVLYEQYF. The DNA for the CDR3 is TGTGCCAGCATTGAGACTAGCGTCCTATACGAGCAGTACTTC.

V and J are TRBV4-1 and TRBJ2-1; the D is unclear. The CDR3 runs to 13 residues. From germline, CDR1 is MGHRA and CDR2 YSYEKL. Trimming removed 2 bases at V and 7 bases at J, with 9 bases between. The CDR3 DNA reads TGCGCCAGCAGCCAACCCCCTCTAAATGAGCAGTTCTTC. Its protein product is CASSQPPLNEQFF.

V is TRBV2 and J is TRBJ1-1, with D unresolved. V shed 4 bases and J shed 1 base, with 13 bases lying between them. Germline V gives CDR1 SNHLY, CDR2 FYNNEI. The CDR3 covers 15 residues. The CDR3 sequence: CASSGPNTENTEAFF. CDR3 bases: TGTGCCAGCAGTGGGCCAAATACAGAGAACACTGAAGCTTTCTTT.

This clone appeared a few times. The chain recombines TRBV7-9 with TRBJ1-1; no clear D. Germline-derived CDR1 and CDR2 are SEHNR and FQNEAQ (reference sequence). This CDR3 contains 15 residues. Trimming removed 5 bases at V and 1 base at J, with 14 bases between. Written as DNA, the CDR3 is TGTGCCAGCAGCCAGCGTTGGCTCACGAACACTGAAGCTTTCTTT. Protein product: CASSQRWLTNTEAFF.

V gene TRBV10-3 combines with J gene TRBJ1-1; 7 positions match TRBD1. The J segment lost 4 bases and the V segment lost 2 bases, leaving 7 bases of the junction unmatched. Germline loops: CDR1 ENHRY, CDR2 SYGVKD. The CDR3 contains 15 residues. This chain's CDR3 is CAISERQGSGTEAFF. The CDR3 DNA reads TGTGCCATCAGTGAGAGACAGGGCTCGGGCACTGAAGCTTTCTTT.

A word on this clone: Different DNA sequences within this sample yield the same CDR3. This rearrangement joins TRBV5-6 to TRBJ2-7, with D possibly TRBD2 on 7 matching bases. This CDR3 is 14 amino acids long. Trimming took off 4 bases at V and 6 bases at J, with 17 bases between the two ends. Germline CDR1 reads SGHDT; CDR2 reads YYEEEE. In nucleotides, the CDR3 is TGTGCCAGCAGCCTCGGGGGGCGCGGTAGCGAGCAGTACTTC. Its translation: CASSLGGRGSEQYF. Full variable domain (remainder filled in from reference TRBV5-6 and TRBJ2-7): DAGVTQSPTHLIKTRGQQVTLRCSPKSGHDTVSWYQQALGQGPQFIFQYYEEEERQRGNFPDRFSGHQFPNYSSELNVNALLLGDSALYLCASSLGGRGSEQYFGPGTRLTVT.